Presented here are 5 T cell receptor beta chains from one specimen sequenced in a study of T cells in tuberculosis. Stated time point: new active TB diagnosis, blood taken before or within 7 days of starting treatment. The data were produced by immunoSEQ multiplex PCR, yet TCRdb's version contains in-frame clones alone and is incomplete. The data contain roughly 34,000 clones, around 88% of them seen just once; the ten biggest clones take up 4% to 6.5%. The sample in question was PBMCs, obtained at tuberculosis diagnosis. All receptors derive from an adult with tuberculosis.

The chain uses TRBV27 and TRBJ1-1; D may be TRBD1 (5 bases). This CDR3 comprises 13 residues. Trimming stripped 4 bases from V and 6 bases from J, with 12 bases between. The germline V gene encodes CDR1 MNHEY and CDR2 SMNVEV (reference sequence). The CDR3 DNA reads TGTGCCAGCAGTTGGAGGGGTGGGTCTGAAGCTTTCTTT. Its protein is CASSWRGGSEAFF.

The chain recombines TRBV28 with TRBJ2-1; 8 bases map to TRBD2. CDR1 and CDR2 from the germline V gene are MDHEN and SYDVKM. CDR3 length: 16 amino acids. Trimming removed 5 bases from V and 0 bases from J; junction bases left unmatched: 6. Here the CDR3 reads CASSLLSGNSYNEQFF. The DNA for the CDR3 is TGTGCCAGCAGTCTCCTTAGCGGGAACTCCTACAATGAGCAGTTCTTC.

This sequence joins TRBV13 and TRBJ2-7, with TRBD1 as a possible D gene (5 bases). The germline CDR1 and CDR2 sequences are PRHDT and FYEKMQ (reference sequence). The CDR3 spans 15 residues. V lost 0 bases and J lost 5, with 14 bases in between. The CDR3 sequence is CASSLGAGMIDEQYF. CDR3 nucleotides: TGTGCCAGCAGCTTAGGAGCAGGGATGATCGACGAGCAGTACTTC. The variable domain in full, with the rest retrieved from reference TRBV13 and TRBJ2-7, is AAGVIQSPRHLIKEKRETATLKCYPIPRHDTVYWYQQGPGQDPQFLISFYEKMQSDKGSIPDRFSAQQFSDYHSELNMSSLELGDSALYFCASSLGAGMIDEQYFGPGTRLTVT.

The chain links TRBV7-2 to TRBJ2-7; unclear D gene. Germline CDR1 reads SGHTA; CDR2 reads FQGNSA. This CDR3 is 12 amino acids long. Trimming took 4 bases from V and 2 from J, leaving 6 bases between them. As DNA, the CDR3 is TGTGCCAGCAGCTCCTTAACCTACGAGCAGTACTTC. Residues: CASSSLTYEQYF.

This chain links TRBV30 with TRBJ2-6; unclear D gene. Trimming cost V 4 bases and J 0 bases, with 4 bases left between them. Germline lookup yields CDR1 GTSNPN and CDR2 SVGIG (reference sequence). The CDR3 contains 13 residues. The DNA of the CDR3 is TGTGCCTGGACCTTCTCTGGGGCCAACGTCCTGACTTTC. Protein sequence: CAWTFSGANVLTF.